Below are 6 T cell receptor beta chains sequenced from a single sample in a study of T cell changes during pregnancy in multiple sclerosis. Produced via immunoSEQ multiplex PCR; TCRdb's table is partial and in-frame only. The table records approximately 36,000 clones, 93% of them present only once. The sequenced sample was CD4+ T cells from peripheral blood mononuclear cells, obtained in the first trimester of pregnancy. The origin of the receptors is a female donor with multiple sclerosis, enrolled in a pregnancy study.

The rearrangement uses TRBV2 and TRBJ1-4, with TRBD1 matching over 9 bases. The length of the CDR3 is 15 residues. From germline, CDR1 is SNHLY and CDR2 FYNNEI. V lost 6 bases to trimming and J lost 4 bases; unmatched junction nucleotides: 6. CDR3 DNA: TGTGCCAGCAGGGACAGGGGCTTTCTTAATGAAAAACTGTTTTTT. Protein: CASRDRGFLNEKLFF. The full variable domain, rest sourced from reference TRBV2 and TRBJ1-4, is EPEVTQTPSHQVTQMGQEVILRCVPISNHLYFYWYRQILGQKVEFLVSFYNNEISEKSEIFDDQFSVERPDGSNFTLKIRSTKLEDSAMYFCASRDRGFLNEKLFFGSGTQLSVL.

The gene calls are TRBV18 and TRBJ1-1; TRBD1 aligns across 8 bases. Germline V gene sequence: CDR1 KGHSH, CDR2 LQKENI. The CDR3 is 15 residues long. Trimming at V came to 0 bases and at J to 5 bases, leaving 5 bases not matched to a gene. The CDR3 spells CASSPPPGGSTEAFF. CDR3 nucleotides: TGTGCCAGCTCACCACCGCCAGGGGGCAGTACTGAAGCTTTCTTT.

The chain carries TRBV28 and TRBJ1-2; possibly TRBD1 for D (5 bases). This CDR3 has 16 amino acids. The germline gives CDR1 MDHEN, CDR2 SYDVKM. V was pared by 10 bases and J by 6 bases, with 27 bases between. The CDR3 protein is CATLTSPTVVSNGYTF. Here the CDR3 DNA reads TGTGCCACCTTGACCTCACCGACAGTTGTTTCGAATGGCTACACCTTC.

In this sample, this clone turned up once. The V and J genes are TRBV11-2 and TRBJ2-1, with D perhaps matching TRBD1 (6 bases). The CDR3 is 13 residues long. Trimming stripped 8 bases from V and 2 bases from J, with 10 bases between. The V gene's germline CDR1 is SGHAT and CDR2 FQNNGV. CDR3 in amino acids: CASQDRTYNEQFF. The DNA for the CDR3 is TGTGCCAGCCAGGACAGAACCTACAATGAGCAGTTCTTC.

The chain employs TRBV4-1 and TRBJ2-1, with 9 bases aligning to TRBD2. The junction had 4 bases not matched to a gene; V was cut back by 0 bases and J by 4 bases. Germline V lookup: CDR1 MGHRA, CDR2 YSYEKL. The CDR3 sequence is 16 residues long. The CDR3 loop reads CASSQERGGIYNEQFF. The CDR3 nucleotides read TGCGCCAGCAGCCAAGAGCGGGGGGGAATTTACAATGAGCAGTTCTTC.

The CDR3 loop is CASSVKSGGAGELFF. The CDR3 DNA reads TGTGCCAGCAGCGTAAAGAGCGGGGGGGCCGGGGAGCTGTTTTTT. The chain employs TRBV9 and TRBJ2-2; 10 nucleotides line up with TRBD2. CDR1 is SGDLS and CDR2 is YYNGEE in the germline V gene. CDR3 size: 15 residues. Trimming at V came to 1 base and at J to 6 bases, leaving 3 bases not matched to a gene.